This T cell receptor beta chain comes out of a study of T cell repertoires in cytomegalovirus infection. The germline V and J ends were trimmed by 6 bases and 9 bases, with 17 bases remaining between them. This CDR3 spans 13 amino acids. Germline V gene sequence: CDR1 MNHEY, CDR2 SMNVEV (reference sequence). This clonotype was detected many times. Antigen: not known. TCRdb recomputed calls from the reads with MiXCR, one row per CDR3 protein. The table lists about 890,000 distinct CDR3 sequences, around 30% of them singletons, with 11% to 15% in the top ten. The sequence derives from a human donor in good health (CMV status not recorded). Some clones in this sample may be carry-over from other donors' samples. The J gene is TRBJ1-2, the V gene TRBV27; D is undetermined. The sample consisted of cultured CD8+ T cells from PBMCs, taken from culture after CMV antigen stimulation. CDR3 DNA sequence: TGTGCCAGCAGCCAAGCGGAACCTATGAGCTACACCTTC. This sequence encodes CASSQAEPMSYTF.